The 9 T cell receptor beta chains below were found in one sample sequenced in a study of cytomegalovirus exposure and HLA in healthy donors. The PCR used 60 Vbeta and 13 Jbeta primers. Data came from immunoSEQ multiplex PCR; TCRdb stores just in-frame clones and leaves some out. In the table there are roughly 150,000 clones, 80% to 90% of which are singletons. Sample: PBMCs. Receptor source: a woman under 30 in good health and CMV-seronegative.

The chain carries TRBV2 and TRBJ2-1; D perhaps matches TRBD2 (6 bases). V lost 6 bases to trimming and J lost 9 bases, with 18 bases between them. Germline V gene lookup returns CDR1 SNHLY and CDR2 FYNNEI. This CDR3 is built from 14 residues. CDR3 DNA: TGTGCCAGCAGACTAGCCGGAGGGGCCGTTGAGCAGTTCTTC. Its protein is CASRLAGGAVEQFF.

This clone was observed once. The gene calls are TRBV5-1 and TRBJ2-5, with 10 bases aligning to TRBD2. This CDR3 is built from 21 residues. V was clipped by 4 bases and J by 5 bases; unmatched bases: 26. Germline CDR1 and CDR2: SGHRS and YFSETQ. The CDR3 protein is CASSRTGWFGTSEFQPETQYF. Here the CDR3 DNA reads TGCGCCAGCAGCCGAACCGGGTGGTTTGGGACTAGCGAGTTTCAGCCTGAGACCCAGTACTTC.

This rearrangement joins TRBV28 to TRBJ2-7, with D possibly being TRBD1 (6 bases). Looked up from germline, CDR1 is MDHEN and CDR2 is SYDVKM. CDR3 length: 14 residues. V was cut by 5 bases and J by 0 bases, with 11 bases left in between. CDR3 loop: CASSPQGYSYEQYF. DNA of the CDR3: TGTGCCAGCAGTCCACAGGGATACTCCTACGAGCAGTACTTC.

The rearrangement uses TRBV6-4 and TRBJ2-5, with D possibly matching TRBD1 (6 bases). This CDR3 has 13 residues. Germline V gene sequence: CDR1 MRHNA, CDR2 SNTAGT. Trimming stripped 6 bases from V and 3 bases from J, with 11 bases between. The CDR3 sequence is CASSTRGKETQYF. CDR3 DNA: TGTGCCAGCAGCACCAGGGGTAAAGAGACCCAGTACTTC.

This chain joins TRBV29-1 and TRBJ2-7; 7 positions agree with TRBD2. Germline trimming cut 1 base from V and 0 bases from J; bases unmatched to any gene: 0. Germline loops: CDR1 SQVTM, CDR2 ANQGSEA. The CDR3 consists of 13 residues. CDR3 region: CSVEGGGSYEQYF. The CDR3 DNA is TGCAGCGTTGAAGGGGGGGGCTCCTACGAGCAGTACTTC.

The genes are TRBV28 and TRBJ1-2; D is ambiguous. Trimming removed 6 bases from V and 3 bases from J, with 11 bases in between. Germline V gene data show CDR1 as MDHEN and CDR2 as SYDVKM. The CDR3 has 13 residues. This CDR3 reads CASRSWGDYGYTF. The CDR3 nucleotides are TGTGCCAGCAGGAGTTGGGGAGACTATGGCTACACCTTC.

V is TRBV2 and J is TRBJ2-5, with TRBD1 as a possible D gene (6 bases). The end of the DNA is better explained by TRBJ2-7, so the J call may be wrong. The CDR3 runs to 12 residues. CDR1 SNHLY and CDR2 FYNNEI come from the germline V gene. The CDR3 here is CASSGGGNEQYF. The CDR3 DNA sequence: TGTGCCAGCAGTGGAGGGGGTAACGAGCAGTACTTC.

The chain combines TRBV7-9 with TRBJ2-7, with a weak D call TRBD1 (6 bases). CDR3 length equals 14 residues. The ends were cut back, 4 bases at V and 2 bases at J, with 12 bases in the middle. CDR1 and CDR2 from the germline V gene are SEHNR and FQNEAQ (reference sequence). The CDR3 loop is CASSSQGNPYEQYF. CDR3 in DNA: TGTGCCAGCAGCTCACAGGGAAACCCCTACGAGCAGTACTTC. The full variable domain, completed using reference TRBV7-9 and TRBJ2-7, is DTGVSQNPRHKITKRGQNVTFRCDPISEHNRLYWYRQTLGQGPEFLTYFQNEAQLEKSRLLSDRFSAERPKGSFSTLEIQRTEQGDSAMYLCASSSQGNPYEQYFGPGTRLTVT.

This clone appeared once. This sequence joins TRBV2 and TRBJ2-5, with TRBD1 matching 8 bases. The CDR3 runs 16 residues. Trimming took 3 bases from V and 4 from J; bases not matched to a gene: 10. The V gene's germline CDR1 is SNHLY and CDR2 FYNNEI. CDR3 loop: CASSESPGQAAETQYF. The CDR3 coding sequence is TGTGCCAGCAGTGAGAGCCCGGGACAGGCAGCAGAGACCCAGTACTTC.